This T cell receptor beta chain was sequenced for a study of blood T cell repertoires in COVID-19. This CDR3 has 14 residues. V was pared by 5 bases and J by 1 base, with 12 bases between. Per germline, CDR1 SGHRS and CDR2 YFSETQ. Clones were read by immunoSEQ multiplex PCR, and TCRdb kept only the in-frame ones, dropping some. This table has around 400,000 clones, more than 70% appearing once. V usage is TRBV5-1 and J usage is TRBJ1-1, with D hard to call. Sequenced material: peripheral blood. The receptor comes from an older woman with COVID-19, enrolled during active disease. The CDR3 region is CASRGGTANTEAFF. CDR3 nucleotide sequence: TGCGCCAGCAGGGGAGGCACCGCGAACACTGAAGCTTTCTTT.